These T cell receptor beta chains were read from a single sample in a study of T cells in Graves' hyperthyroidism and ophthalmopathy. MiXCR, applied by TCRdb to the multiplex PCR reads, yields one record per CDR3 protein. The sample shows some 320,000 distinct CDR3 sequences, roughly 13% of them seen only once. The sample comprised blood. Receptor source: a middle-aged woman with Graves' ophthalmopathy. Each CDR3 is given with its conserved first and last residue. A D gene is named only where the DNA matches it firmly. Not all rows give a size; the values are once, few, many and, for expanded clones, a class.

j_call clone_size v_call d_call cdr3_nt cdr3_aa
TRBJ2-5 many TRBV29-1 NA TGCAGCGTTCGGGGGTTCGAGACCCAGTACTTC CSVRGFETQYF
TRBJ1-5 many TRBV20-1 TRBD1 TGCAGTGCTACAGCTACCACGGGCACAGGGGTTGAGCCCCAGCATTTT CSATATTGTGVEPQHF
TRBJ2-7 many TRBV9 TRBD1 TGTGCCAGCAGCGTCGGGACAGGGGCCTACGAGCAGTACTTC CASSVGTGAYEQYF
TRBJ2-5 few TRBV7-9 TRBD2 TGTGCCAGCAGCTTAGGGCGGGGGGTCCAAGAGACCCAGTACTTC CASSLGRGVQETQYF
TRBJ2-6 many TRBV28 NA TGTGCCAGCAGTCCAGGGGGGGCAACCTCTGGGGCCAACGTCCTGACTTTC CASSPGGATSGANVLTF
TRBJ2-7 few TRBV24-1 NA TGTGCCACCAGTGCGCGCGGACTTCCCTACGAGCAGTACTTC CATSARGLPYEQYF
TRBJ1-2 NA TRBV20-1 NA TGCAGTGCACTTGGGCCGGGGTTAGGAGATGGCTACACCTTC CSALGPGLGDGYTF
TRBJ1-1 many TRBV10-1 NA TGCGCCAGCAGTGATCCAGGGGTCCCTGAAGCTTTCTTT CASSDPGVPEAFF
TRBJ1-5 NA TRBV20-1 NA TGCAGTGCTAGTTCGTTGTTGTTGCAGAGCAATCAGCCCCAGCATTTT CSASSLLLQSNQPQHF
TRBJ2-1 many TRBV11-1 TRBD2 TGTGCCAGCAGCCGGGGGACTAGCGGGTCGAATGAGCAGTTCTTC CASSRGTSGSNEQFF
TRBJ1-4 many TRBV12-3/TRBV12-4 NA TGTGCCAGCATTGGGGCTGTTAATGAAAAACTGTTTTTT CASIGAVNEKLFF
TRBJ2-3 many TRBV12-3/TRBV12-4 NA TGTGCCAGCACCCCTTTCCACGGGGCAGATACGCAGTATTTT CASTPFHGADTQYF
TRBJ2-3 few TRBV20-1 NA TGCAGTGCTATCCGGGACGGTGGCACAGATACGCAGTATTTT CSAIRDGGTDTQYF
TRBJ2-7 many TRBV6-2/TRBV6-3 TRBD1 TGTGCCAGCAGTGCCCCGGGACAGGGCTCCTACGAGCAGTACTTC CASSAPGQGSYEQYF
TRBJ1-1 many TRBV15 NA TGTGCCACCAGCAGGTCCGGATCGAACACTGAAGCTTTCTTT CATSRSGSNTEAFF
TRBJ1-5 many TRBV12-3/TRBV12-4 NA TGTGCCAGCAGTTTCAACAGGGACAATCAGCCCCAGCATTTT CASSFNRDNQPQHF
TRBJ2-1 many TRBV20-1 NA TGCAGTGCTATAAGACAGTACAATGAGCAGTTCTTC CSAIRQYNEQFF
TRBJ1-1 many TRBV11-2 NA TGTGCCAGCAGCTTACTTCGGGGGACGGGAAACACTGAAGCTTTCTTT CASSLLRGTGNTEAFF
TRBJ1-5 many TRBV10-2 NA TGCGCCAGCGCACCCTCGGGGCTAACAGGGATTCAGCCCCAGCATTTT CASAPSGLTGIQPQHF
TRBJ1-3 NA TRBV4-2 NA TGTGCCAGCAGCCCGGGACCGTCCGGAAACACCATATATTTT CASSPGPSGNTIYF
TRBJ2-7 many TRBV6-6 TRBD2 TGTGCCAGCAGTTACTCCAATATTGGCGGGGGTTCCTACGAGCAGTACTTC CASSYSNIGGGSYEQYF
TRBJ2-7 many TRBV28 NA TGTGCCAGCAGTACCGCGGGGACCCAGAGGGAGGAGCAGTACTTC CASSTAGTQREEQYF
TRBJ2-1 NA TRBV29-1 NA TGCAGCACCGGAAGTCACGGTAATGAGCAGTTCTTC CSTGSHGNEQFF
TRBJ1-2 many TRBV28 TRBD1 TGTGCCAGCAGCTATGCCGGGACAGGTTATGGCTACACCTTC CASSYAGTGYGYTF
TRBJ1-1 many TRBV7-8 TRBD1 TGTGCCAGCAGCGGAAGGACAGGGAACACTGAAGCTTTCTTT CASSGRTGNTEAFF
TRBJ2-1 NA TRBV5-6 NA TGTGCCAGCAGCTTGGCCTGGGGCTCCTACAATGAGCAGTTCTTC CASSLAWGSYNEQFF
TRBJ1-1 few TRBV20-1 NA TGCAGTGCTAGCCGTTCTCTCACTGAAGCTTTCTTT CSASRSLTEAFF
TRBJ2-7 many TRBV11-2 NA TGTGCCAGCAGCTTCGGTTTTGACAGCTCCTACGAGCAGTACTTC CASSFGFDSSYEQYF
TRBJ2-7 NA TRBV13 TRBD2 TGTGCCAGCAGCTTAGGGATGGGACTAGCGGGAGGGCGGTCCTACGAGCAGTACTTC CASSLGMGLAGGRSYEQYF
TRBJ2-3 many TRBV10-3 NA TGTGCCATCAGTGAGGAAACGGGACACACAGATACGCAGTATTTT CAISEETGHTDTQYF
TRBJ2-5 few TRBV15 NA TGTGCCACCAGCAGAGATGAAGGGCAGGTGTACTTC CATSRDEGQVYF
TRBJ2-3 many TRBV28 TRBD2 TGTGCCAGCAGGGGACTAGCGGGAACCCCGCAGTATTTT CASRGLAGTPQYF
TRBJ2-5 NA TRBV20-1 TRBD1 TGCAGTGCTAGTTATAGGGGACAGGCAGAGACCCAGTACTTC CSASYRGQAETQYF
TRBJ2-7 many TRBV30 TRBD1 TGTGCCTGGAGTGGCCACAGGGGTTCCTACGAGCAGTACTTC CAWSGHRGSYEQYF
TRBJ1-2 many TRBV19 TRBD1 TGTGCCAGTACCCCTTTGGACAGGGTTTATGGCTACACCTTC CASTPLDRVYGYTF
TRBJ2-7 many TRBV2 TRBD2 TGTGCCAGCAGTGAAGGACTAGCGGGAAACTACGAGCAGTACTTC CASSEGLAGNYEQYF
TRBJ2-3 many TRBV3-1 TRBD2 TGTGCCAGCAGCCAAGGCCTAGCGGGGGGGGTTGGAGATACGCAGTATTTT CASSQGLAGGVGDTQYF
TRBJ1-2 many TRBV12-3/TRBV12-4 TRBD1 TGTGCCAGCACCTACGGGACAGCCTACTATGGCTACACCTTC CASTYGTAYYGYTF
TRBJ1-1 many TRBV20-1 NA TGCAGTGCAAAGAGGGGCAGGACTGAAGCTTTCTTT CSAKRGRTEAFF
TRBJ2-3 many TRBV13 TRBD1 TGTGCCAGCAGCTCCCGGGACAGTATCACAGATACGCAGTATTTT CASSSRDSITDTQYF
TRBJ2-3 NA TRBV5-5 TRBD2 TGTGCCAGCAGCTTGCGGGGATCACTAGCGGCAGATACGCAGTATTTT CASSLRGSLAADTQYF
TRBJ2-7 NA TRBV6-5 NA TGTGCCAGCAGTTTCCAAACGGGCCTTAATGGCTACGAGCAGTACTTC CASSFQTGLNGYEQYF
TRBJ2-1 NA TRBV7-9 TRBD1 TGTGCCAGCAGCCAGACAGGGGGCAAGAATGAGCAGTTCTTC CASSQTGGKNEQFF
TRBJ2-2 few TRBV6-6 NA TGTGCCAGCAGTTACTGGGGGGGCGGTACCGGGGAGCTGTTTTTT CASSYWGGGTGELFF
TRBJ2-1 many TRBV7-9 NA TGTGCCAGCAGCTTAGACTGGGGTGAGCAGTTCTTC CASSLDWGEQFF